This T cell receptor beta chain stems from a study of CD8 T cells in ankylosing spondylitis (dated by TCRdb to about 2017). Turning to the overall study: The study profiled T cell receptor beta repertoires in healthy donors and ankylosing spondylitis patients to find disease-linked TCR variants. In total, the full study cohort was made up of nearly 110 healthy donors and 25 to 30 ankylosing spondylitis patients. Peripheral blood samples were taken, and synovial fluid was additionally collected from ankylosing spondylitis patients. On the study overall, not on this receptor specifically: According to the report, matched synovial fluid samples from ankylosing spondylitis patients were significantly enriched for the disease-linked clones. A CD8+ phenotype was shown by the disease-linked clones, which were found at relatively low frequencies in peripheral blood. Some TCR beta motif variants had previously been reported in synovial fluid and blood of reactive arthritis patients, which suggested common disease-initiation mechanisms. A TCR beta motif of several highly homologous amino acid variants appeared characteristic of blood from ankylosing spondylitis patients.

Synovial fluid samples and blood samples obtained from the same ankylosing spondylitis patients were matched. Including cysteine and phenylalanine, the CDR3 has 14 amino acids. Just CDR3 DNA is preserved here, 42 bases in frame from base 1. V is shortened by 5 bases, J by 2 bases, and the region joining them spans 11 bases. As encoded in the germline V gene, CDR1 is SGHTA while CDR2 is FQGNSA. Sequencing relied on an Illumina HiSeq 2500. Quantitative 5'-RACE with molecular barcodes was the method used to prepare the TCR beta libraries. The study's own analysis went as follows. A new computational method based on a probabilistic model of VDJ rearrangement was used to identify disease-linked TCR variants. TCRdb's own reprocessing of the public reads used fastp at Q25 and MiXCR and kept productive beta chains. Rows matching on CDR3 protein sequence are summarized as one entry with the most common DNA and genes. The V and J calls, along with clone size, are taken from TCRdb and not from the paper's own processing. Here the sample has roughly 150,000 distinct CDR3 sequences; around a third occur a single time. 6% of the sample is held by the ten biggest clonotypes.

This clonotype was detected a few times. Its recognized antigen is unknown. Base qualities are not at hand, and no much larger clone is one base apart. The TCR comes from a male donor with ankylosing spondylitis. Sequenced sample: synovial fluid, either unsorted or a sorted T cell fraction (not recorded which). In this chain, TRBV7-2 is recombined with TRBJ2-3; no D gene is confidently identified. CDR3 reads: CASSPDWNTDTQYF. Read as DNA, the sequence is TGTGCCAGCAGCCCCGACTGGAACACAGATACGCAGTATTTT. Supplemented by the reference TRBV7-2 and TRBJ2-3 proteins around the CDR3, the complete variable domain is GAGVSQSPSNKVTEKGKDVELRCDPISGHTALYWYRQSLGQGLEFLIYFQGNSAPDKSGLPSDRFSAERTGGSVSTLTIQRTQQEDSAVYLCASSPDWNTDTQYFGPGTRLTVL.